These T cell receptor beta chains were read from a single sample in a study of blood T cell repertoires in COVID-19. Only in-frame clones appear in the TCRdb table, and some are missing; sequencing was by immunoSEQ multiplex PCR. Of 330,000 or so clones in the sample, approximately 87% were seen once. Sequencing used PBMCs or T cells enriched from blood (not recorded which). Receptors originate from a man aged 40-50 years in a cohort exposed to, infected with or recovered from COVID-19 (not recorded which). The CDR3 runs from the conserved cysteine through the conserved F or W. A D gene is named only where the DNA matches it firmly. The listing skips clone size in some rows; elsewhere it reads once, few, many or a size class.

clone size,D gene,V gene,J gene,CDR3 length,CDR3 DNA,CDR3 protein
NA,NA,TRBV10-1,TRBJ2-2,14,TGCGCCAGCCGACAAGAGATGAACACCGGGGAGCTGTTTTTT,CASRQEMNTGELFF
once,NA,TRBV7-2,TRBJ1-1,16,TGTGCCAGCAGCTTACTCATAGGTGTCGGGGAGTCTGAAGCTTTCTTT,CASSLLIGVGESEAFF
few,NA,TRBV9,TRBJ1-3,15,TGTGCCAGCAGCGGGGGGACACACTCTGGAAACACCATATATTTT,CASSGGTHSGNTIYF
NA,TRBD2,TRBV7-9,TRBJ2-1,14,TGTGCCAGCAGCCCGCGACTAGCGGGAGTGGGGCAGTTCTTC,CASSPRLAGVGQFF
few,TRBD2,TRBV3-1/TRBV3-2,TRBJ2-7,13,TGTGCCAGCAGCCCCCTTTCGGGAGGCGAACAGTACTTC,CASSPLSGGEQYF
NA,NA,TRBV11-2,TRBJ2-7,17,TGTGCCAGCAGCTTAGATTTGTCCGACTTCGGTTCCTACGAGCAGTACTTC,CASSLDLSDFGSYEQYF
NA,NA,TRBV7-6,TRBJ2-2,15,TGTGCCAGCAGCTTAGGGACAGTAAAAACCGGGGAGCTGTTTTTT,CASSLGTVKTGELFF
NA,TRBD2,TRBV11-2,TRBJ2-2,14,TGTGCCAGCAGCTTAGGTGGCGGGAGCGGGGAGCTGTTTTTT,CASSLGGGSGELFF
NA,TRBD2,TRBV7-6,TRBJ2-1,20,TGTGCCAGCAGCTTAGCGGCGGGGGATCACGGGACTAGCGCGTACAATGAGCAGTTCTTC,CASSLAAGDHGTSAYNEQFF
NA,NA,TRBV19,TRBJ1-2,15,TGTGCCAGCCTCAAGCACGGCACACAGGGAGATGGCTACACCTTC,CASLKHGTQGDGYTF
NA,NA,TRBV3-1/TRBV3-2,TRBJ2-3,14,TGTGCCAGCAGCCACGGCGGCAGCACAGATACGCAGTATTTT,CASSHGGSTDTQYF
NA,NA,TRBV29-1,TRBJ1-4,13,TGCAGCGTTGAAGTGGGCAGGGGTGAAAAACTGTTTTTT,CSVEVGRGEKLFF
NA,TRBD1,TRBV24-1,TRBJ2-1,12,TGTGCCACCAGTGACCCGGGACAGTCGGAGTTCTTC,CATSDPGQSEFF
NA,TRBD1,TRBV6-5,TRBJ2-7,15,TGTGCCAGCAGTTACGACAGGGTCCGAAACTACGAGCAGTACTTC,CASSYDRVRNYEQYF
NA,TRBD1,TRBV5-8,TRBJ1-4,17,TGTGCCAGCAGCTTGTTTACAGGGGGCAGGAATAATGAAAAACTGTTTTTT,CASSLFTGGRNNEKLFF
NA,TRBD1,TRBV4-1,TRBJ1-1,17,TGCGCCAGCAGCCAAGCGACCCCGGGACAGGGGGTCACTGAAGCTTTCTTT,CASSQATPGQGVTEAFF
NA,TRBD1,TRBV19,TRBJ2-5,13,TGTGCCAGTAGCAGGACAGGGGTAGAGACCCAGTACTTC,CASSRTGVETQYF
NA,NA,TRBV6-1,TRBJ2-1,15,TGTGCCAGCAGTGAAGTAGGGGGGAGGGCCAATGAGCAGTTCTTC,CASSEVGGRANEQFF
NA,TRBD1,TRBV7-9,TRBJ1-2,17,TGTGCCAGCAGCTTACGAGCGTCCGGGACAGGAGGGACAGGCTACACCTTC,CASSLRASGTGGTGYTF
NA,NA,TRBV15,TRBJ2-3,16,TGTGCCACCAGCAGAGACAGGCTAGCGAACACAGATACGCAGTATTTT,CATSRDRLANTDTQYF
NA,TRBD2,TRBV10-3,TRBJ2-7,15,TGTGCCATCAGTGATAGCGGGGTAAGCTCCTACGAGCAGTACTTC,CAISDSGVSSYEQYF
NA,TRBD2,TRBV30,TRBJ2-3,14,TGTGCCTGGAATCCTAGCGGGAGCACAGATACGCAGTATTTT,CAWNPSGSTDTQYF
NA,TRBD1,TRBV10-2,TRBJ2-4,14,TGCGCCAGCAGTGAGTCGGGACAGTCAAACATTCAGTACTTC,CASSESGQSNIQYF
NA,NA,TRBV5-1,TRBJ2-1,14,TGCGCCAGCAGCTTGTTCCTAGCGAGTAATGAGCAGTTCTTC,CASSLFLASNEQFF
NA,NA,TRBV12-5,TRBJ1-5,15,TGTGCTAGTGGTGGGCCAAGGTCGGGCAATCAGCCCCAGCATTTT,CASGGPRSGNQPQHF
NA,NA,TRBV18,TRBJ1-5,14,TGTGCCAGCTCCCCGCGGGCGGACAATCAGCCCCAGCATTTT,CASSPRADNQPQHF
NA,NA,TRBV9,TRBJ2-1,14,TGTGCCAGCAGCCCGGGGACTGCCCTCGGGGAGCAGTTCTTC,CASSPGTALGEQFF
NA,NA,TRBV6-1,TRBJ2-7,13,TGTGCCAGCAGTGAAGCTAGCCGTTACGAGCAGTACTTC,CASSEASRYEQYF
NA,NA,TRBV10-2,TRBJ2-7,14,TGCGCCAGCAGAAAGGGGCATATGACCTACGAGCAGTACTTC,CASRKGHMTYEQYF
NA,TRBD2,TRBV6-1,TRBJ2-1,17,TGTGCCAGCAGTGAAGTGGTAGCGGGGGGCAGTAACAATGAGCAGTTCTTC,CASSEVVAGGSNNEQFF
NA,TRBD2,TRBV13,TRBJ2-3,14,TGTGCCAGCCGCACCGCGGGAGGGCCGGATACGCAGTATTTT,CASRTAGGPDTQYF
NA,NA,TRBV6-5,TRBJ2-6,15,TGTGCCAGCAGTTCCTTCCCCTCTGGGGCCAACGTCCTGACTTTC,CASSSFPSGANVLTF
NA,NA,TRBV21-1,TRBJ2-1,15,TGTGCCAGCAGCAAATCGGATAGCGGGAGTTCCGGGCAGTTCTTC,CASSKSDSGSSGQFF
once,NA,TRBV30,TRBJ1-1,14,TGTGCCTGGAGTGTAGAGGGAATGAACACTGAAGCTTTCTTT,CAWSVEGMNTEAFF
NA,NA,TRBV6-5,TRBJ1-3,15,TGTGCCAGCAGTTCCGCGACAGGTATAGGAAACACCATATATTTT,CASSSATGIGNTIYF
NA,NA,TRBV14,TRBJ1-2,14,TGTGCCAGCAGCCATTTCGACGGAGCGTATGGCTACACCTTC,CASSHFDGAYGYTF
NA,TRBD2,TRBV27,TRBJ2-5,17,TGTGCCAGCAGTTTATCGAGGCTAGCGGGACCCCAAGAGACCCAGTACTTC,CASSLSRLAGPQETQYF
NA,TRBD1,TRBV28,TRBJ2-7,14,TGTGCCAGCAGTTACCCAGGGGGTTCCTACGAGCAGTACTTC,CASSYPGGSYEQYF
NA,NA,TRBV10-3,TRBJ1-6,13,TGTGCCATCTGGGCGGGGTGGCAATCACCCCTCCACTTT,CAIWAGWQSPLHF
once,NA,TRBV11-2,TRBJ2-7,13,TGTGCCAGCAGCCAGGGCATGGAGTACGAGCAGTACTTC,CASSQGMEYEQYF
few,NA,TRBV27,TRBJ2-7,13,TGTGCCAGCAGTCTAGATCGGGGGAGGGAGCAGTACTTC,CASSLDRGREQYF
NA,NA,TRBV11-1,TRBJ2-1,14,TGTGCCAGCAGACCACCGGGGTTTGTCTATGAGCAGTTCTTC,CASRPPGFVYEQFF
NA,TRBD1,TRBV27,TRBJ1-2,13,TGTGCCAGCAGCCCTGGACAGGGGTATGGCTACACCTTC,CASSPGQGYGYTF
once,NA,TRBV7-9,TRBJ2-7,14,TGTGCCAGCAGCTTAGCGGGAGAGGAGATCGAGCAGTACTTC,CASSLAGEEIEQYF
NA,TRBD2,TRBV18,TRBJ2-2,16,TGTGCCAGCTCACTGAGACTAGCGGGAATCACCGGGGAGCTGTTTTTT,CASSLRLAGITGELFF
NA,NA,TRBV4-1,TRBJ2-1,11,TGCGCCAGCAGCCACTATACTGAGCAGTTCTTC,CASSHYTEQFF
NA,TRBD1,TRBV2,TRBJ1-1,14,TGTGCCAGCAGTGTGACAGGGGGATTCACTGAAGCTTTCTTT,CASSVTGGFTEAFF
once,NA,TRBV5-1,TRBJ1-2,12,TGCGCCAGCAGCTTGGGACAGGATGGCTACACCTTC,CASSLGQDGYTF
once,TRBD2,TRBV5-1,TRBJ2-1,15,TGCGCCAGCAGCTCCGGGACTAGCGGCTACAATGAGCAGTTCTTC,CASSSGTSGYNEQFF
NA,NA,TRBV5-1,TRBJ1-1,15,TGCGCCAGCAGGGTCACAGCAGACATGAACACTGAAGCTTTCTTT,CASRVTADMNTEAFF
NA,NA,TRBV9,TRBJ2-2,13,TGTGCCAGCAGCGTAGGACACGCCGGGGAGCTGTTTTTT,CASSVGHAGELFF
NA,NA,TRBV3-1/TRBV3-2,TRBJ1-3,14,TGTGCCAGCAGCACCGGTAGCTCTGGAAACACCATATATTTT,CASSTGSSGNTIYF
NA,NA,TRBV27,TRBJ2-2,14,TGTGCCAGCGGCGGCGGAACGAACACCGGGGAGCTGTTTTTT,CASGGGTNTGELFF
NA,TRBD2,TRBV5-1,TRBJ2-7,15,TGCGCCAGCAGCTTGGGGGGCGGGAGAGGGTACGAGCAGTACTTC,CASSLGGGRGYEQYF
few,TRBD1,TRBV5-5,TRBJ1-2,12,TGTGCCAGCAGCACGACAGGGCCCGGCTACACCTTC,CASSTTGPGYTF